This T cell receptor beta chain comes out of a study of cytomegalovirus exposure and HLA in healthy donors. A single count supports this clone. This CDR3 has 14 amino acids. The germline V gene encodes CDR1 LNHDA and CDR2 SQIVND (reference sequence). The trim removed 6 bases at V and 0 bases at J, leaving 2 bases unmatched. PCR employed 60 Vbeta and 13 Jbeta primers. Some clones are missing from TCRdb's copy, which holds only in-frame ones; the method was immunoSEQ multiplex PCR. Of about 130,000 clones in the sample, 65% to 80% were seen once. The chain has TRBV19 and TRBJ2-1, with 7 bases that match TRBD2. The specimen sequenced was PBMCs. The sequence derives from a male donor in good health and CMV-seronegative. The CDR3 loop reads CASRGGSSYNEQFF. CDR3 sequence (DNA): TGTGCCAGTAGGGGCGGGAGCTCCTACAATGAGCAGTTCTTC.